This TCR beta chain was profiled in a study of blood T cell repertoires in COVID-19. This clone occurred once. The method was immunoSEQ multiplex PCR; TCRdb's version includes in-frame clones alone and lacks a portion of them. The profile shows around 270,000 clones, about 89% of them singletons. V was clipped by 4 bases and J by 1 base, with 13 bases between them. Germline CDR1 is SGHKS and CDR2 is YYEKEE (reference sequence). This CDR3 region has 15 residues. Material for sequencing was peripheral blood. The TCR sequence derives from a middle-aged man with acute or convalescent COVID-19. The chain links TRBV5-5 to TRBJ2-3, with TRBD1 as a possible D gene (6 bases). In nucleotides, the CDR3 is TGTGCCAGCAGCGCAGGGGTGGTGGGCACAGATACGCAGTATTTT. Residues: CASSAGVVGTDTQYF.